The text below deals with one TCR beta chain. This specimen belongs to a study of response to subunit inactivated influenza vaccine. V lost 3 bases and J lost 0; bases outside the gene matches: 3. Germline V gene data show CDR1 as LGHNA and CDR2 as YSLEER. The CDR3 spans 15 residues. In TCRdb, the RT-PCR reads were re-called with MiXCR into one record per CDR3 protein. The table lists 550,000 to 800,000 distinct CDR3 sequences, more than 11% of them singletons. The clonotype was recovered from a man over 45 who received an inactivated influenza vaccine. Sample: PBMCs from blood, taken 14 days before vaccination. This rearrangement joins TRBV4-3 to TRBJ2-3, with 7 bases identical to TRBD2. The CDR3 loop reads CASSQELASTDTQYF. For the CDR3, the DNA is TGCGCCAGCAGCCAGGAACTAGCGAGCACAGATACGCAGTATTTT.